The clone carrying this TCR beta chain was observed a handful of times. The data stem from a study of cytomegalovirus exposure and HLA in healthy donors. The study ran its PCR with 60 Vbeta and 13 Jbeta primers. Sequencing used immunoSEQ multiplex PCR; TCRdb keeps in-frame clones, though not all of them. This table holds about 120,000 clones, around 81% found once. Trimming cost V 6 bases and J 0 bases, with 13 bases left between them. This CDR3 is 15 amino acids long. The germline V gene encodes CDR1 MNHNS and CDR2 SASEGT. The chain employs TRBV6-1 and TRBJ2-3; possible D gene TRBD2, 7 bases. Sequencing was performed on PBMCs. The sequence was obtained from a woman in her twenties or thirties in good health and CMV-seronegative. The CDR3 sequence is CASRGGAGSTDTQYF. CDR3 bases: TGTGCCAGCAGGGGGGGGGCGGGGAGCACAGATACGCAGTATTTT.